Following are 19 T cell receptor beta chains from one sample sequenced in a study of cytomegalovirus exposure and HLA in healthy donors. The PCR had 60 Vbeta and 13 Jbeta primers. Sequencing was performed with immunoSEQ multiplex PCR; in TCRdb, only in-frame clones are kept and a portion is missing. Counted here are around 150,000 clones, 70% to 90% occurring once; the ten biggest clones make up approximately 1.5%. Sequencing input: PBMCs. The receptor set was obtained from a man aged 35-49 years in good health and CMV-seronegative.

The chain recombines TRBV9 with TRBJ2-1, with TRBD2 matching 13 bases. CDR3 length equals 16 residues. Trimming at V came to 0 bases and at J to 9 bases, leaving 6 bases not matched to a gene. Germline V lookup: CDR1 SGDLS, CDR2 YYNGEE. CDR3 loop: CASSVGGLAGVGEQFF. CDR3 bases: TGTGCCAGCAGCGTAGGAGGACTAGCGGGAGTGGGTGAGCAGTTCTTC.

The chain combines TRBV7-9 with TRBJ1-1; 9 bases line up with TRBD1. Trimming at V came to 5 bases and at J to 11 bases, leaving 6 bases not matched to a gene. The CDR3 covers 12 residues. Per the germline V gene, CDR1 is SEHNR and CDR2 is FQNEAQ (reference sequence). The CDR3 bases are TGTGCCAGCAGCCGGGGACAGGGTCGTGCTTTCTTT. Its translation: CASSRGQGRAFF.

The DNA for the CDR3 is TGTGCCAGCAGTGAAAAGTCGGCGGGCTCTGGGGCCAACGTCCTGACTTTC. This translates into CASSEKSAGSGANVLTF. The rearrangement uses TRBV2 and TRBJ2-6; possible D gene TRBD2, 5 bases. CDR3 length: 17 residues. The V end lost 2 bases, the J end lost 0 bases, and 11 bases lay between the germline ends. Germline loops: CDR1 SNHLY, CDR2 FYNNEI.

This rearrangement joins TRBV2 to TRBJ2-7; 9 bases align to TRBD1. The CDR3 totals 13 residues. Trimming removed 7 bases from V and 7 bases from J; junction bases left unmatched: 8. Per the germline V gene, CDR1 is SNHLY and CDR2 is FYNNEI. CDR3 nucleotides: TGTGCCAGCAACCGGGACAGGGTTGAGGAGCAGTACTTC. Translating gives CASNRDRVEEQYF.

This clone has only a few counts. The rearrangement joins TRBV19 to TRBJ1-5; D not resolved. V lost 1 base and J 6 bases, leaving 10 bases between the germline ends. CDR3 length equals 14 residues. Germline CDR1 and CDR2: LNHDA and SQIVND (reference sequence). The CDR3 nucleotides read TGTGCCAGTAGTATAGGGACTGACGGTCAGCCCCAGCATTTT. Protein: CASSIGTDGQPQHF.

This chain links TRBV6-6 with TRBJ2-7; 7 bases agree with TRBD2. This CDR3 has 16 residues. Germline loops: CDR1 MNHNY, CDR2 SVGAGI (reference sequence). The junction had 15 bases not matched to a gene; V was cut back by 7 bases and J by 3 bases. The CDR3: CASIKSLASGFYEQYF. The CDR3, as DNA: TGTGCCAGCATCAAATCGCTGGCTAGCGGCTTCTACGAGCAGTACTTC.

V usage is TRBV16 and J usage is TRBJ2-6; D may be TRBD1 (6 bases). The CDR3 loop spans 14 amino acids. Germline V lookup: CDR1 KGHSY, CDR2 FQNENV. The V end was cut by 2 bases, the J end by 5 bases, with 7 bases between. The CDR3 nucleotides read TGTGCCAGCAGCCAAGGGGGCTGGGCCAACGTCCTGACTTTC. This translates into CASSQGGWANVLTF.

This clone came up a few times. The V gene is TRBV21-1, the J gene TRBJ1-4; whether TRBD1, the table's D call, matches the DNA was not checked. TRBV21-1 is listed as a pseudogene. This CDR3 contains 14 residues. The CDR3 DNA reads as TGTGCCAGCAGCGACCAGGCAACTAATGAAAAACTGTTTTTT. Translated, it gives CASSDQATNEKLFF.

V usage is TRBV5-1 and J usage is TRBJ1-1; a weak D match, TRBD1 (6 bases). There are 14 residues in the CDR3. V was shortened by 2 bases and J by 4 bases, with 12 bases between the two germline ends. Germline V gene data show CDR1 as SGHRS and CDR2 as YFSETQ. CDR3 amino acids: CASSFGGQGTEAFF. The DNA for the CDR3 is TGCGCCAGCAGCTTCGGGGGGCAGGGCACTGAAGCTTTCTTT.

V and J are TRBV10-3 and TRBJ2-1; 12 bases align to TRBD2. This CDR3 is 14 amino acids long. With 4 bases clipped from V and 12 bases from J, the junction kept 7 bases outside the gene matches. Germline CDR1 is ENHRY and CDR2 is SYGVKD. The CDR3 loop is CAISASGRAYGQFF. CDR3 in DNA: TGTGCCATCAGTGCTAGCGGGAGGGCTTATGGGCAGTTCTTC.

The genes are TRBV30 and TRBJ2-3; D unclear. V was cut by 0 bases and J by 1 base, with 8 bases left in between. CDR1 and CDR2 from the germline V gene are GTSNPN and SVGIG (reference sequence). The CDR3 is 14 residues long. In nucleotides, the CDR3 is TGTGCCTGGAGTGTATCCAGCGGCACAGATACGCAGTATTTT. This translates into CAWSVSSGTDTQYF.

A word on this clone: The junction and the germline gene differ at one end; a read error may be behind it. The gene calls are TRBV10-3 and TRBJ1-2; maybe TRBD1 (6 bases). The CDR3 length is 14 residues. Germline V lookup: CDR1 ENHRY, CDR2 SYGVKD. CDR3 residues: CAISDKGESYDYTF. CDR3 DNA sequence: TGTGCCATCAGTGACAAGGGGGAGTCCTATGACTACACCTTC.

This chain links TRBV2 with TRBJ2-5; 7 bases are a match to TRBD1. CDR3 length: 14 residues. The germline V gene encodes CDR1 SNHLY and CDR2 FYNNEI. The junction had 2 bases not matched to a gene; V was cut back by 4 bases and J by 0 bases. The CDR3 protein is CASSGDRHQETQYF. DNA for the CDR3: TGTGCCAGCAGTGGGGACAGACACCAAGAGACCCAGTACTTC.

This chain joins TRBV6-5 and TRBJ1-5, with D unclear. The CDR3 runs 15 residues. Trimming took off 7 bases at V and 3 bases at J, with 16 bases between the two ends. Germline CDR1 reads MNHEY; CDR2 reads SVGAGI. As DNA, the CDR3 is TGTGCCAGCATCTCCAATGGGCAGGTCAATCAGCCCCAGCATTTT. It is translated as CASISNGQVNQPQHF.

As DNA, the CDR3 is TGTGCCAGCAGCCAAGTGGGGACAGGGGACACAGATACGCAGTATTTT. Amino acid sequence: CASSQVGTGDTDTQYF. The chain uses TRBV6-4 and TRBJ2-3; TRBD1 aligns across 10 bases. The CDR3 covers 16 residues. V trimming: 6 bases; J trimming: 2 bases; junction bases outside the gene matches: 8. CDR1 is MRHNA, CDR2 SNTAGT, per germline.

This clone was recorded once. The V gene is TRBV7-8, the J gene TRBJ2-1; 7 nucleotides align to TRBD2. CDR1 is SGHVS, CDR2 FQNEAQ, per germline. V lost 1 base and J lost 5; bases outside the gene matches: 5. The length of the CDR3 is 15 residues. The CDR3 DNA sequence: TGTGCCAGCAGCTTAGGGCTAGCGGATAACAATGAGCAGTTCTTC. It specifies CASSLGLADNNEQFF.

This sequence joins TRBV30 and TRBJ2-7; D ambiguous. The CDR3 is 13 residues long. The V gene lost 1 base and the J gene lost 0 bases, with 7 bases spanning the gap. Germline values: CDR1 GTSNPN, CDR2 SVGIG (reference sequence). The CDR3 DNA reads as TGTGCCTGGAGTGGAGGTGTCTCCTACGAGCAGTACTTC. It specifies CAWSGGVSYEQYF. The complete variable domain, with remaining parts taken from reference TRBV30 and TRBJ2-7, reads SQTIHQWPATLVQPVGSPLSLECTVEGTSNPNLYWYRQAAGRGLQLLFYSVGIGQISSEVPQNLSASRPQDRQFILSSKKLLLSDSGFYLCAWSGGVSYEQYFGPGTRLTVT.

This chain links TRBV6-6 with TRBJ2-7, with a tentative D call TRBD1 (6 bases). CDR1 and CDR2 (germline): MNHNY, SVGAGI (reference sequence). With 2 bases removed from V and 1 base from J, the gap between germline ends came to 9 bases. The CDR3 is 14 residues long. CDR3 DNA: TGTGCCAGCAGTTACCCCGACAGGTCCTACGAGCAGTACTTC. Amino acids: CASSYPDRSYEQYF.

The genes are TRBV5-4 and TRBJ1-2, with TRBD1 as a possible D gene (5 bases). This CDR3 contains 14 residues. The V end lost 3 bases, the J end lost 1 base, and 10 bases lay between the germline ends. Germline CDR1 and CDR2: SGHNT and YYREEE (reference sequence). The CDR3 DNA follows: TGTGCCAGCAGCTCCCCAGGGATTAACTATGGCTACACCTTC. Its protein product is CASSSPGINYGYTF.